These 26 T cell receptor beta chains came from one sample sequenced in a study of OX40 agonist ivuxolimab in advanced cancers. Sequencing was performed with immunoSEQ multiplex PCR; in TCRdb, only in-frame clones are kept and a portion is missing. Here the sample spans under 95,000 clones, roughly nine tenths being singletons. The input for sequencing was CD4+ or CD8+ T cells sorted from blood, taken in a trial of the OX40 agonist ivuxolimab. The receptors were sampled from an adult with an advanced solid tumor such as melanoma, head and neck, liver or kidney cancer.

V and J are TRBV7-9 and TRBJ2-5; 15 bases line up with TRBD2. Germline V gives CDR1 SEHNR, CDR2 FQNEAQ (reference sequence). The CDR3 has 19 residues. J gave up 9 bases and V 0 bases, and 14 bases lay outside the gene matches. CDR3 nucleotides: TGTGCCAGCAGCTTAGCCGGGACTAGCGGGGGGACCCCGAAGAGACCCCAGTACTTC. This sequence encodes CASSLAGTSGGTPKRPQYF. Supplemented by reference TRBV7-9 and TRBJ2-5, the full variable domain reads DTGVSQNPRHKITKRGQNVTFRCDPISEHNRLYWYRQTLGQGPEFLTYFQNEAQLEKSRLLSDRFSAERPKGSFSTLEIQRTEQGDSAMYLCASSLAGTSGGTPKRPQYFGPGTRLLVL.

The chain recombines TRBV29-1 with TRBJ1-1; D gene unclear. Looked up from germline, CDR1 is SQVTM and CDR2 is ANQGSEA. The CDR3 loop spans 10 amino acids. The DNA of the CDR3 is TGCAGTTACATGAACACTGAAGCTTTCTTT. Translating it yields CSYMNTEAFF.

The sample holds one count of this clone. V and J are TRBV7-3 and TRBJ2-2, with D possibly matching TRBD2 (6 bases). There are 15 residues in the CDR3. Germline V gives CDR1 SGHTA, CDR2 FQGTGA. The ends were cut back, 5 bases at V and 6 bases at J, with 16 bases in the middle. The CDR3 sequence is CASSPRLAAPGELFF. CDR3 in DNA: TGTGCCAGCAGCCCAAGGTTAGCGGCCCCCGGGGAGCTGTTTTTT.

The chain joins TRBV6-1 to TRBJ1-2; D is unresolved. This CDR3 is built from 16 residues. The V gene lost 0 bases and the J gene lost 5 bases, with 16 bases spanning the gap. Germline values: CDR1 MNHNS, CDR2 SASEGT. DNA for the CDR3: TGTGCCAGCAGTGAAGCGCTAACCGGTTACCGTTATGGCTACACCTTC. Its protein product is CASSEALTGYRYGYTF.

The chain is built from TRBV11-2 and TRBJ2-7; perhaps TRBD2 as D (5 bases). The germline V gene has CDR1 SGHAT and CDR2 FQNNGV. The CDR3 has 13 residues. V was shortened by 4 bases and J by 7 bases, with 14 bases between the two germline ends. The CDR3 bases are TGTGCCAGCAGCTCGATCGTCGGGGAGGAGCAGTACTTC. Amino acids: CASSSIVGEEQYF. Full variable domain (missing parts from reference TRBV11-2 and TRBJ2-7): EAGVAQSPRYKIIEKRQSVAFWCNPISGHATLYWYQQILGQGPKLLIQFQNNGVVDDSQLPKDRFSAERLKGVDSTLKIQPAKLEDSAVYLCASSSIVGEEQYFGPGTRLTVT.

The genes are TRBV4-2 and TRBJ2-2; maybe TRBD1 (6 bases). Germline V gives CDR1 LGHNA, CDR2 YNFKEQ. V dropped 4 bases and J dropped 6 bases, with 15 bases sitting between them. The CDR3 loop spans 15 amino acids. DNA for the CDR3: TGTGCCAGCAGCCTACAATCAGACAGGCCCGGGGAGCTGTTTTTT. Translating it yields CASSLQSDRPGELFF.

The CDR3 loop is CASSQDRGGETQYF. CDR3 in DNA: TGTGCCAGCAGCCAAGATCGGGGGGGGGAGACCCAGTACTTC. This chain links TRBV4-2 with TRBJ2-5; TRBD2 matches at 8 bases. CDR3 length: 14 amino acids. Germline CDR1 and CDR2: LGHNA and YNFKEQ. The V segment lost 0 bases and the J segment 5 bases; nucleotides outside the gene matches: 2.

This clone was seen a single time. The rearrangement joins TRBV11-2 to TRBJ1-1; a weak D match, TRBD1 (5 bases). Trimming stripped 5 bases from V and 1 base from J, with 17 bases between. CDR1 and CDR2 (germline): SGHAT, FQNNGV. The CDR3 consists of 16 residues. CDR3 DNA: TGTGCCAGCAGCATAAGGGACGGTGGGAAGAACACTGAAGCTTTCTTT. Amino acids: CASSIRDGGKNTEAFF.

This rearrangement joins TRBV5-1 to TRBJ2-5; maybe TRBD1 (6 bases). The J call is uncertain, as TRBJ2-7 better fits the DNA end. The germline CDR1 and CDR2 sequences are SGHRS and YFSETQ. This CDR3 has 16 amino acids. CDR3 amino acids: CASSRDLQGFSYEQYF. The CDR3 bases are TGCGCCAGCAGCCGAGATTTACAGGGATTCTCTTACGAGCAGTACTTC.

CDR3 sequence (DNA): TGTGCCAGCAAAGGGGGGGGACAGGGTGACCACGAGCAGTACTTC. It specifies CASKGGGQGDHEQYF. This chain joins TRBV27 and TRBJ2-7, with 9 nucleotides matching TRBD1. The CDR3 runs to 15 residues. Germline lookup yields CDR1 MNHEY and CDR2 SMNVEV (reference sequence). Trimming removed 7 bases from V and 5 bases from J; junction bases left unmatched: 12.

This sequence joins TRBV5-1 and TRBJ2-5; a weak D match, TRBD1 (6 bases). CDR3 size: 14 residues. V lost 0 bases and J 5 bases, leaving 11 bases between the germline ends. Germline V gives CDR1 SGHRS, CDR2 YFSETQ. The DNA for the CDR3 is TGCGCCAGCAGCTTGGACAGGGCTAGGGAGACCCAGTACTTC. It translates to CASSLDRARETQYF.

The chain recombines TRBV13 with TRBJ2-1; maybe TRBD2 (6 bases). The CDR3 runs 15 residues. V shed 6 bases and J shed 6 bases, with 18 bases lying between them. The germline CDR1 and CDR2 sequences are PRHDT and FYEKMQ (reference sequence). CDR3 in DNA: TGTGCCAGCAGTCTCGGGAGATCCTCAGGCAATGAGCAGTTCTTC. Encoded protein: CASSLGRSSGNEQFF.

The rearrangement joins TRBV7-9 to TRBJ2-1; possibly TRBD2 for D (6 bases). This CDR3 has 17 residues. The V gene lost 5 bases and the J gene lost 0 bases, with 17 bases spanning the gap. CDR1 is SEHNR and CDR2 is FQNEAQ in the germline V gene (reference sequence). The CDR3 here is CASSLSRDLSSYNEQFF. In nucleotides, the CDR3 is TGTGCCAGCAGCCTGTCCCGGGACTTGAGCTCCTACAATGAGCAGTTCTTC.

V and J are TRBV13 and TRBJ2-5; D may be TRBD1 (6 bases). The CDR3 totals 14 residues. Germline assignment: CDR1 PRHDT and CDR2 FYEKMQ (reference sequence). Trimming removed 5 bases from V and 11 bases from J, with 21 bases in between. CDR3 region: CASSTVNREQEQYF. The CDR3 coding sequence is TGTGCCAGCAGCACGGTGAACAGGGAACAGGAGCAGTACTTC.

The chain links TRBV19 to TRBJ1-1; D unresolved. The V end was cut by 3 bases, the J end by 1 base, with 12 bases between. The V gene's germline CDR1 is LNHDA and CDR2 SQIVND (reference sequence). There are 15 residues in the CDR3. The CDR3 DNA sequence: TGTGCCAGTAGTATTGTAGGGTCGGGGAACACTGAAGCTTTCTTT. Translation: CASSIVGSGNTEAFF.

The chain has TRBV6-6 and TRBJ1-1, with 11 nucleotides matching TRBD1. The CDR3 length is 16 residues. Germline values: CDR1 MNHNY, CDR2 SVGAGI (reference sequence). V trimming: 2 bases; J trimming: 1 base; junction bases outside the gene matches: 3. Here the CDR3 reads CASSYRTGGGNTEAFF. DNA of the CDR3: TGTGCCAGCAGTTACCGGACAGGGGGCGGGAACACTGAAGCTTTCTTT.

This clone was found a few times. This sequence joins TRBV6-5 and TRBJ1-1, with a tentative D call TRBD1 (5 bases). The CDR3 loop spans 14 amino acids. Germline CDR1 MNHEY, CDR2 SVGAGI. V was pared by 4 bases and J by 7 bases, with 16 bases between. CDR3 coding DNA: TGTGCCAGCAGTTCGGGCCCGGGGGGATTTGAAGCTTTCTTT. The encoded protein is CASSSGPGGFEAFF.

The CDR3 region has the DNA TGTGCCAGCAGTACCTCCTTCGGGCAGCCCCAGCATTTT. Residues: CASSTSFGQPQHF. The chain recombines TRBV6-6 with TRBJ1-5; D not certain. V was clipped by 5 bases and J by 7 bases, with 12 bases between them. This CDR3 comprises 13 residues. The germline gives CDR1 MNHNY, CDR2 SVGAGI (reference sequence).

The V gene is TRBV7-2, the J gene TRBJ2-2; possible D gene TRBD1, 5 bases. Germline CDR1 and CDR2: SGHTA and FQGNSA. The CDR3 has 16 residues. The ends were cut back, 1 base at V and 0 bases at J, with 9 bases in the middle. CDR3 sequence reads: CASSLVIRANTGELFF. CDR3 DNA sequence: TGTGCCAGCAGCTTAGTAATCAGGGCGAACACCGGGGAGCTGTTTTTT.

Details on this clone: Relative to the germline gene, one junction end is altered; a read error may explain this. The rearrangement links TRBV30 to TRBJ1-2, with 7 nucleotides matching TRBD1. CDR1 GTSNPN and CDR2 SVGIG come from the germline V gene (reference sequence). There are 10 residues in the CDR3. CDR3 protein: CAWSAGTVFF. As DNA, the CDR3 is TGTGCCTGGAGTGCCGGGACAGTCTTCTTC.

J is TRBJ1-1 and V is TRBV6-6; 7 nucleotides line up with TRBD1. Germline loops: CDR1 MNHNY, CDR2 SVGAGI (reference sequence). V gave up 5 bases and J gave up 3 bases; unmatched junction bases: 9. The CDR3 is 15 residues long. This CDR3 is CASSRRQGGDTEAFF. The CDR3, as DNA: TGTGCCAGCAGTCGTAGACAGGGAGGGGACACTGAAGCTTTCTTT.

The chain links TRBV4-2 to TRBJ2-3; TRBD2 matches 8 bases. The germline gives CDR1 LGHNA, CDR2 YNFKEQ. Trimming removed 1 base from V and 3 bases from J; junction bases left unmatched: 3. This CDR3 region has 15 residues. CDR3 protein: CASSQVAGGTDTQYF. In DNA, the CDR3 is TGTGCCAGCAGCCAAGTGGCGGGGGGAACAGATACGCAGTATTTT.

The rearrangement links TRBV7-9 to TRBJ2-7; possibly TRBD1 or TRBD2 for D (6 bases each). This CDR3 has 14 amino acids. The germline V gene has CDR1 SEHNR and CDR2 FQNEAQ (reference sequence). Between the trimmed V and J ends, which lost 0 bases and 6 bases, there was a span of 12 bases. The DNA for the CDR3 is TGTGCCAGCAGCTTAGCGGGGGGCCCAAGCGAGCAGTACTTC. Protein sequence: CASSLAGGPSEQYF.

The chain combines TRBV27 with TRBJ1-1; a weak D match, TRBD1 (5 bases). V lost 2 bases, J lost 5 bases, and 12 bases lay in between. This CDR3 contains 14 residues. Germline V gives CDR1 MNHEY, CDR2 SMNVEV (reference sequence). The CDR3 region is CASSLAYGGTEAFF. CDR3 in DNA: TGTGCCAGCAGTTTAGCTTATGGGGGGACTGAAGCTTTCTTT.

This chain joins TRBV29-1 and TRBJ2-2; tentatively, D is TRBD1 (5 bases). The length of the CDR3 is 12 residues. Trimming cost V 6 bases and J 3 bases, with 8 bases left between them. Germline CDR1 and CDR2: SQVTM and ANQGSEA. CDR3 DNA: TGCAGCGTGGCAGGGTACACCGGGGAGCTGTTTTTT. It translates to CSVAGYTGELFF.

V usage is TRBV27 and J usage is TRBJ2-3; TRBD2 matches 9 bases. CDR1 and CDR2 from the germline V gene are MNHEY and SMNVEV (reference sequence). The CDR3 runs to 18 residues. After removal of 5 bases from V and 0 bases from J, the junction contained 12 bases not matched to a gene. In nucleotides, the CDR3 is TGTGCCAGCAGTCCTTTTGCGGGGGGGATCACTAGCACAGATACGCAGTATTTT. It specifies CASSPFAGGITSTDTQYF.